Below, 13 T cell receptor beta chains from the same sample are listed, as sequenced in a study of beta chain features in type 1 diabetes. Since all of the isolated RNA was reverse transcribed, expressed TCRB transcripts were what got sequenced. Produced via immunoSEQ multiplex PCR; TCRdb's table is partial and in-frame only. The table records under 550,000 clones, about an eighth of them present only once. Sequencing was performed on naive CD4+ T cells from blood. The receptors originated from a woman under 30 in good health.

This clone has a handful of counts. This sequence joins TRBV25-1 and TRBJ2-1; 10 bases align to TRBD1. There are 18 residues in the CDR3. Germline V gene sequence: CDR1 MGHDK, CDR2 SYGVNS. Losses at the gene ends were 5 bases for V and 7 bases for J; bases not matched to a gene: 17. In DNA form, the CDR3 reads TGTGCCAGCAGTACCATAACACCGACAGGGGGCGCATGGAATGAGCAGTTCTTC. It is translated as CASSTITPTGGAWNEQFF. Full variable domain (remainder filled in from reference TRBV25-1 and TRBJ2-1): EADIYQTPRYLVIGTGKKITLECSQTMGHDKMYWYQQDPGMELHLIHYSYGVNSTEKGDLSSESTVSRIRTEHFPLTLESARPSHTSQYLCASSTITPTGGAWNEQFFGPGTRLTVL.

The chain employs TRBV10-3 and TRBJ2-5, with D tentatively TRBD1 (6 bases). The CDR3 runs 13 residues. V was cut by 6 bases and J by 5 bases, with 13 bases left in between. Germline-derived CDR1 and CDR2 are ENHRY and SYGVKD. The CDR3 sequence: CAIRSGAGETQYF. CDR3 nucleotide sequence: TGTGCCATCAGGTCAGGGGCTGGGGAGACCCAGTACTTC.

This clone turned up a few times. The V and J genes are TRBV7-3 and TRBJ2-3; D not resolved. This CDR3 is built from 14 residues. V lost 1 base and J 6 bases, leaving 11 bases between the germline ends. Germline values: CDR1 SGHTA, CDR2 FQGTGA. CDR3: CASSLNPSYDTQYF. The CDR3 region has the DNA TGTGCCAGCAGCTTAAACCCCAGTTACGATACGCAGTATTTT.

This clone was counted a few times. Here the CDR3 reads CASSVGGAHQETQYF. The CDR3 DNA sequence: TGTGCCAGCAGCGTAGGGGGGGCCCACCAAGAGACCCAGTACTTC. This sequence joins TRBV9 and TRBJ2-5; D is possibly TRBD1 or TRBD2 (6 bases each). The CDR3 is made up of 15 amino acids. CDR1 and CDR2 from the germline V gene are SGDLS and YYNGEE. V gave up 0 bases and J gave up 0 bases, with 9 bases separating them. Full variable domain (missing parts from reference TRBV9 and TRBJ2-5): DSGVTQTPKHLITATGQRVTLRCSPRSGDLSVYWYQQSLDQGLQFLIQYYNGEERAKGNILERFSAQQFPDLHSELNLSSLELGDSALYFCASSVGGAHQETQYFGPGTRLLVL.

V and J are TRBV7-6 and TRBJ2-5, with D perhaps matching TRBD2 (6 bases). The V gene lost 2 bases and the J gene lost 5 bases, with 21 bases spanning the gap. This CDR3 spans 17 amino acids. CDR1 and CDR2 from the germline V gene are SGHVS and FNYEAQ. This CDR3 is CASSLSGRGTSWETQYF. The CDR3 nucleotides read TGTGCCAGCAGCTTATCCGGACGCGGGACGAGCTGGGAGACCCAGTACTTC.

This clone was counted only a few times. This chain joins TRBV5-1 and TRBJ2-1, with D maybe TRBD1 (6 bases). Germline V lookup: CDR1 SGHRS, CDR2 YFSETQ. Trimming stripped 1 base from V and 10 bases from J, with 18 bases between. CDR3 size: 15 residues. The CDR3 region has the DNA TGCGCCAGCAGCTTGTTTAATACAGGGTTTAACGAGCAGTTCTTC. Its protein product is CASSLFNTGFNEQFF.

A few counts support this clone. The chain recombines TRBV7-9 with TRBJ2-1; the D is unclear. CDR1 SEHNR and CDR2 FQNEAQ come from the germline V gene (reference sequence). Trimming left V 5 bases short and J 6 bases short, with 8 bases between. The CDR3 extends over 12 amino acids. The DNA of the CDR3 is TGTGCCAGCAGCCAAATAGGCAATGAGCAGTTCTTC. It encodes CASSQIGNEQFF. The full variable domain, its missing parts supplied by reference TRBV7-9 and TRBJ2-1, is DTGVSQNPRHKITKRGQNVTFRCDPISEHNRLYWYRQTLGQGPEFLTYFQNEAQLEKSRLLSDRFSAERPKGSFSTLEIQRTEQGDSAMYLCASSQIGNEQFFGPGTRLTVL.

In this sample, this clone turned up a few times. Distinct nucleotide sequences in the sample also encode this CDR3. This chain joins TRBV7-2 and TRBJ2-3; D not resolved. The V gene lost 1 base and the J gene lost 1 base, with 9 bases spanning the gap. Germline CDR1 and CDR2: SGHTA and FQGNSA. CDR3 length: 15 residues. CDR3 nucleotide sequence: TGTGCCAGCAGCTTAGAGAGGTTAGGCACAGATACGCAGTATTTT. This sequence encodes CASSLERLGTDTQYF.

This chain connects TRBV28 to TRBJ2-5; 7 positions match TRBD1. Germline CDR1 MDHEN, CDR2 SYDVKM. The CDR3 length is 15 residues. V was clipped by 8 bases and J by 7 bases; unmatched bases: 16. The CDR3 loop is CASVLGTADDGTQYF. In DNA form, the CDR3 reads TGTGCCAGCGTCCTTGGGACAGCGGATGACGGGACCCAGTACTTC.

The chain links TRBV2 to TRBJ2-7, with D tentatively TRBD2 (7 bases). The V end was cut by 3 bases, the J end by 4 bases, with 13 bases between. Per germline, CDR1 SNHLY and CDR2 FYNNEI. This CDR3 contains 14 residues. The CDR3 loop reads CASSEWGGGYEQYV. The CDR3 DNA sequence: TGTGCCAGCAGTGAGTGGGGGGGCGGATACGAGCAGTACGTC.

This chain connects TRBV6-5 to TRBJ1-6, with D unclear. V lost 0 bases and J 9 bases, leaving 6 bases between the germline ends. CDR1 MNHEY and CDR2 SVGAGI come from the germline V gene. The CDR3 is 13 residues long. The CDR3 here is CASSYSTGSPLHF. In DNA form, the CDR3 reads TGTGCCAGCAGTTACTCGACGGGTTCACCCCTCCACTTT.

This clone has only a few counts. The V call is TRBV7-2, the J call TRBJ1-3; D remains unclear. CDR1 and CDR2 from the germline V gene are SGHTA and FQGNSA. The CDR3 spans 14 residues. V lost 6 bases and J lost 4, with 13 bases in between. The DNA for the CDR3 is TGTGCCAGCAGTTTTCCCTGGGAGGGAAACACCATATATTTT. Its protein product is CASSFPWEGNTIYF.

Only a few counts were recorded for this clone. The CDR3 sequence: CASRHNSATNEKLFF. DNA of the CDR3: TGTGCCAGCAGACATAACAGTGCAACTAATGAAAAACTGTTTTTT. J is TRBJ1-4 and V is TRBV6-6; D gene ambiguous. The CDR3 runs to 15 residues. The germline CDR1 and CDR2 sequences are MNHNY and SVGAGI (reference sequence). Between the trimmed V and J ends, which lost 6 bases and 0 bases, there was a span of 11 bases.